Each of the 2 T cell receptor beta chains below was sequenced from the same sample in a study of CD8 T cells in Susac syndrome. Random-hexamer reverse transcription was applied to roughly 0.45 to 1 ug RNA. TCRdb re-derived calls from the immunoSEQ multiplex PCR reads in MiXCR, one entry per CDR3 protein. The data hold 150,000 or so distinct CDR3 sequences, with around 95% observed a single time. The sequenced material came from CD4+ T cells from PBMCs. The receptors were gathered from a human donor with Susac syndrome.

This clonotype was detected only once. The chain recombines TRBV30 with TRBJ1-5, with D possibly matching TRBD1 (5 bases). Trimming shortened V by 2 bases and J by 1 base, and 9 bases separated the two germline ends. Germline V CDR1 and CDR2: GTSNPN, SVGIG (reference sequence). CDR3 size: 14 residues. CDR3 sequence reads: CAWSNGGSNQPQHF. Here the CDR3 DNA reads TGTGCCTGGAGTAATGGGGGGAGCAATCAGCCCCAGCATTTT.

V is TRBV4-2 and J is TRBJ2-6, with unresolved D. Germline assignment: CDR1 LGHNA and CDR2 YNFKEQ. V shed 1 base and J shed 0 bases, with 16 bases lying between them. The CDR3 sequence is 19 residues long. CDR3 loop: CASSQVDARMLSGANVLTF. The CDR3 DNA follows: TGTGCCAGCAGCCAAGTGGATGCTAGGATGCTCTCTGGGGCCAACGTCCTGACTTTC.